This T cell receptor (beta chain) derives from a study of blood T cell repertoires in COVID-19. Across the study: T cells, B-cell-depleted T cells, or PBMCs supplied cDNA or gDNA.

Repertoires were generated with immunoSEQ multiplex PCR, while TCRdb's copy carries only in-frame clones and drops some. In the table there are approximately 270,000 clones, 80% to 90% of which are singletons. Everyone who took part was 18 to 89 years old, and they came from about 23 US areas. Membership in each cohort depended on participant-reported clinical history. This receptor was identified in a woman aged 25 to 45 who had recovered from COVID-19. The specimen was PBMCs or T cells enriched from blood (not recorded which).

The CDR3 loop reads CAASDRVTEAFF. In nucleotides, the CDR3 is TGTGCCGCCTCAGACAGGGTGACTGAAGCTTTCTTT. The chain combines TRBV28 with TRBJ1-1; 7 positions agree with TRBD1. V gave up 11 bases and J gave up 5 bases; unmatched junction bases: 8. The CDR3 length is 12 residues. CDR1 is MDHEN, CDR2 SYDVKM, per germline.